This paragraph covers one TCR beta chain sequence. Sequencing used immunoSEQ multiplex PCR; TCRdb keeps in-frame clones, though not all of them. The data show under 250,000 clones, 65% to 85% seen once. These data are taken from a study of blood T cell repertoires in COVID-19. Turning to the study itself: Researchers got acute and convalescent COVID-19 samples from the United States, Italy and Spain. T cells, B-cell-depleted T cells, or PBMCs supplied cDNA or gDNA.

The CDR3 runs 12 residues. The V end was cut by 3 bases, the J end by 6 bases, with 11 bases between. Germline V CDR1 and CDR2: GTSNPN, SVGIG (reference sequence). The specimen was PBMCs or T cells enriched from blood (not recorded which). The chain couples TRBV30 to TRBJ1-1, with D tentatively TRBD1 (5 bases). This clonotype originated in a man between 25 and 39 years old with acute COVID-19. This chain's CDR3 is CAWSKGWAEAFF. The DNA of the CDR3 is TGTGCCTGGAGCAAGGGGTGGGCTGAAGCTTTCTTT.